This record looks at one T cell receptor beta chain sequence and its context. Its antigen is currently unknown. This CDR3 is built from 16 residues. Germline CDR1 SGHDT, CDR2 YYEEEE. V gave up 0 bases and J gave up 3 bases, with 12 bases separating them. The data are from a study of cytomegalovirus exposure and HLA in healthy donors. Study-level results: When analyzed later, the rates of TCR association showed variation by HLA locus, with DRB1 the most and HLA-C the fewest.

60 Vbeta and 13 Jbeta primers were used in PCR. Sequencing used immunoSEQ multiplex PCR; TCRdb keeps in-frame clones, though not all of them. The sample has roughly 200,000 clones; over 65% are singletons. This chain links TRBV5-6 with TRBJ1-4, with D possibly TRBD1 on 5 matching bases. The receptor was isolated from a woman aged 60-70 years in good health and CMV-seropositive. The sequenced sample was PBMCs. The CDR3 DNA reads TGTGCCAGCAGCTTGGCCGGGGGTATGGCTAATGAAAAACTGTTTTTT. Residues: CASSLAGGMANEKLFF.